A single sample gave rise to the 24 T cell receptor beta chains below, sequenced in a study of blood T cell repertoires in COVID-19. Sequencing was performed with immunoSEQ multiplex PCR; in TCRdb, only in-frame clones are kept and a portion is missing. In the table there are about 15,000 clones, approximately 88% of which are singletons. The sample comprised peripheral blood. These receptors came from a human donor in a cohort sampled during active COVID-19.

This chain uses TRBV5-6 with TRBJ1-6; TRBD1 aligns across 8 bases. V shed 2 bases, J shed 10 bases, and the junction held 8 bases outside the gene matches. The germline V gene encodes CDR1 SGHDT and CDR2 YYEEEE. The CDR3 contains 15 residues. The CDR3 DNA follows: TGTGCCAGCAGCTTCTGGGCAGGGGGCTTCTCACCCCTCCACTTT. Residues: CASSFWAGGFSPLHF.

The V call is TRBV24-1, the J call TRBJ2-7; 9 bases are a match to TRBD1. The CDR3 covers 19 residues. The ends lost 9 bases at V and 3 bases at J; junction bases unmatched: 23. The germline CDR1 and CDR2 sequences are KGHDR and SFDVKD. The CDR3 sequence: CATHPPGDRGSLDSYEQYF. DNA of the CDR3: TGTGCCACCCACCCTCCCGGAGACAGGGGGTCCCTAGATAGCTACGAGCAGTACTTC.

The chain is built from TRBV3-1 (or the pseudogene TRBV3-2) and TRBJ1-6, with D unresolved. Germline CDR1 is LGHDT and CDR2 is YNNKEL (reference sequence). V lost 3 bases and J 9 bases, leaving 15 bases between the germline ends. This CDR3 comprises 15 residues. CDR3 in amino acids: CASSQGPGKLSPLHF. In DNA, the CDR3 is TGTGCCAGCAGCCAGGGTCCGGGGAAGCTTTCACCCCTCCACTTT.

The rearrangement uses TRBV2 and TRBJ2-7, with a possible D match to TRBD2 (5 bases). The V end lost 8 bases, the J end lost 0 bases, and 8 bases lay between the germline ends. There are 12 residues in the CDR3. The germline V gene encodes CDR1 SNHLY and CDR2 FYNNEI. CDR3 in amino acids: CASGGSSYEQYF. CDR3 nucleotides: TGTGCCAGCGGCGGGTCCTCCTACGAGCAGTACTTC.

The rearrangement links TRBV2 to TRBJ2-2; D not resolved. In germline, CDR1 is SNHLY, CDR2 FYNNEI. The V gene lost 4 bases and the J gene lost 2 bases, with 14 bases spanning the gap. The CDR3 is 16 amino acids. The CDR3 spells CASSGVRSTNTGELFF. The CDR3 DNA reads as TGTGCCAGCAGTGGTGTCCGGAGTACTAACACCGGGGAGCTGTTTTTT.

This chain uses TRBV3-1 (or the pseudogene TRBV3-2) with TRBJ1-1, with 10 bases that match TRBD1. The CDR3 runs to 15 residues. CDR1 is LGHDT and CDR2 is YNNKEL in the germline V gene (reference sequence). After removal of 2 bases from V and 4 bases from J, the junction contained 4 bases not matched to a gene. The CDR3, as DNA: TGTGCCAGCAGCCAAAGACAGGGGGCCGGCACTGAAGCTTTCTTT. It yields the protein CASSQRQGAGTEAFF.

The gene calls are TRBV5-6 and TRBJ2-3, with unresolved D. The ends were cut back, 0 bases at V and 3 bases at J, with 8 bases in the middle. In germline, CDR1 is SGHDT, CDR2 YYEEEE. The CDR3 length is 14 residues. CDR3 loop: CASSLVSHTDTQYF. In nucleotides, the CDR3 is TGTGCCAGCAGCTTGGTGTCACATACAGATACGCAGTATTTT. The full variable domain, completed using reference TRBV5-6 and TRBJ2-3, is DAGVTQSPTHLIKTRGQQVTLRCSPKSGHDTVSWYQQALGQGPQFIFQYYEEEERQRGNFPDRFSGHQFPNYSSELNVNALLLGDSALYLCASSLVSHTDTQYFGPGTRLTVL.

The chain uses TRBV5-1 and TRBJ2-2, with D tentatively TRBD1 (6 bases). Trimming took 0 bases from V and 13 from J, leaving 13 bases between them. This CDR3 spans 13 amino acids. Germline CDR1 reads SGHRS; CDR2 reads YFSETQ. This CDR3 is CASSLGLGQSLFF. CDR3 DNA: TGCGCCAGCAGCTTGGGTCTGGGACAATCGCTGTTTTTT.

The chain combines TRBV19 with TRBJ1-2; 7 bases align to TRBD1. The CDR3 has 14 amino acids. V dropped 3 bases and J dropped 0; count of bases not matched to a gene: 1. Germline V gives CDR1 LNHDA, CDR2 SQIVND (reference sequence). The chain's CDR3 is CASSITGANYGYTF. CDR3 nucleotides: TGTGCCAGTAGTATCACAGGGGCTAACTATGGCTACACCTTC.

This chain joins TRBV2 and TRBJ2-3, with 9 bases lining up with TRBD1. There are 16 residues in the CDR3. The junction had 4 bases not matched to a gene; V was cut back by 1 base and J by 2 bases. CDR1 is SNHLY, CDR2 FYNNEI, per germline. CDR3 coding DNA: TGTGCCAGCAGTGAAGTGGGACAGGGTTCCACAGATACGCAGTATTTT. Amino acids: CASSEVGQGSTDTQYF.

This clone occurred once. The gene calls are TRBV7-2 and TRBJ2-3; D remains unclear. Germline assignment: CDR1 SGHTA and CDR2 FQGNSA. V lost 4 bases and J lost 6, with 17 bases in between. CDR3 length: 15 residues. CDR3 region: CASSSVGQRRDTQYF. In DNA form, the CDR3 reads TGTGCCAGCAGCTCGGTAGGCCAGCGTCGTGATACGCAGTATTTT.

The J gene is TRBJ2-2, the V gene TRBV29-1; 10 nucleotides agree with TRBD2. CDR3 length: 16 residues. Unmatched junction bases numbered 13, after V lost 6 bases and J lost 6 bases. In germline, CDR1 is SQVTM, CDR2 ANQGSEA. The CDR3 bases are TGCAGCGTCGCGACGGGAAGCGGGGGGGCCGCCGGGGAGCTGTTTTTT. Encoded protein: CSVATGSGGAAGELFF.

The chain has TRBV6-5 and TRBJ1-2, with 7 bases that match TRBD1. CDR3 length: 14 residues. With 6 bases clipped from V and 4 bases from J, the junction kept 8 bases outside the gene matches. CDR1 and CDR2 from the germline V gene are MNHEY and SVGAGI. The CDR3 spells CASRSQGVGYGYTF. The CDR3 DNA sequence: TGTGCCAGCAGGTCCCAGGGGGTGGGCTATGGCTACACCTTC.

The J gene is TRBJ1-4, the V gene TRBV5-1; D call uncertain. V was pared by 1 base and J by 8 bases, with 15 bases between. This CDR3 comprises 15 residues. CDR1 is SGHRS and CDR2 is YFSETQ in the germline V gene. In DNA, the CDR3 is TGCGCCAGCAGCTTGAGCGGCGGCGGAGGGGAAAAACTGTTTTTT. Its protein product is CASSLSGGGGEKLFF. The entire variable domain, with the rest obtained from reference TRBV5-1 and TRBJ1-4, is as follows: KAGVTQTPRYLIKTRGQQVTLSCSPISGHRSVSWYQQTPGQGLQFLFEYFSETQRNKGNFPGRFSGRQFSNSRSEMNVSTLELGDSALYLCASSLSGGGGEKLFFGSGTQLSVL.

The CDR3 loop reads CSVATGGDQPQHF. The CDR3 DNA reads TGCAGCGTAGCCACAGGGGGCGATCAGCCCCAGCATTTT. The chain uses TRBV29-1 and TRBJ1-5, with TRBD1 matching over 9 bases. V lost 6 bases and J lost 5; bases outside the gene matches: 5. Germline CDR1 and CDR2: SQVTM and ANQGSEA. CDR3 size: 13 residues.

This sequence joins TRBV6-1 and TRBJ1-6; unclear D gene. CDR1 and CDR2 (germline): MNHNS, SASEGT. This CDR3 region has 15 residues. The V and J ends lost 1 base and 7 bases respectively, with 11 bases between them. CDR3: CASSEGAERNSPLHF. CDR3 coding DNA: TGTGCCAGCAGTGAAGGTGCTGAGAGGAATTCACCCCTCCACTTT.

The CDR3 DNA is TGTGCCAGCAGTCCCCTGGGGGGATGGAACACCGGGGAGCTGTTTTTT. Encoded protein: CASSPLGGWNTGELFF. The chain employs TRBV27 and TRBJ2-2; D perhaps matches TRBD2 (6 bases). The V end was cut by 5 bases, the J end by 1 base, with 14 bases between. From germline, CDR1 is MNHEY and CDR2 SMNVEV (reference sequence). There are 16 residues in the CDR3.

This chain uses TRBV29-1 with TRBJ2-1; maybe TRBD1 (5 bases). CDR3 length: 12 residues. Germline V lookup: CDR1 SQVTM, CDR2 ANQGSEA. V gave up 0 bases and J gave up 8 bases, with 8 bases separating them. CDR3 region: CSVEDLRDEQFF. The DNA for the CDR3 is TGCAGCGTTGAAGATCTCAGGGATGAGCAGTTCTTC.

The chain has TRBV5-8 and TRBJ1-5, with D tentatively TRBD1 (5 bases). V was pared by 4 bases and J by 2 bases, with 16 bases between. This CDR3 comprises 16 residues. Germline V gives CDR1 SGHTS, CDR2 YDEGEE. In DNA form, the CDR3 reads TGTGCCAGCAGCCCCAGGGCCTTGGTCCGCAATCAGCCCCAGCATTTT. It translates to CASSPRALVRNQPQHF.

The chain links TRBV19 to TRBJ1-1, with D unclear. The V end lost 7 bases, the J end lost 1 base, and 13 bases lay between the germline ends. The CDR3 is 14 amino acids. CDR1 is LNHDA and CDR2 is SQIVND in the germline V gene (reference sequence). The CDR3 reads CASITRRRNTEAFF. CDR3 in DNA: TGTGCCAGTATTACCCGACGGAGGAACACTGAAGCTTTCTTT.

The V and J genes are TRBV10-3 and TRBJ1-1; no definite D call. The CDR3 loop spans 13 amino acids. V lost 6 bases and J lost 0, with 8 bases in between. CDR1 is ENHRY, CDR2 SYGVKD, per germline. CDR3 region: CAIRGEMNTEAFF. CDR3 in DNA: TGTGCCATCAGGGGAGAAATGAACACTGAAGCTTTCTTT.

This clone came up once. J is TRBJ1-5 and V is TRBV9, with a weak D call TRBD1 (6 bases). The CDR3 is 14 residues long. V dropped 7 bases and J dropped 5 bases, with 16 bases sitting between them. Germline V gives CDR1 SGDLS, CDR2 YYNGEE. Here the CDR3 reads CASGARDTYQPQHF. In nucleotides, the CDR3 is TGTGCCAGCGGGGCCCGGGACACCTATCAGCCCCAGCATTTT.

This chain joins TRBV10-3 and TRBJ1-5; D ambiguous. The CDR3 contains 18 residues. Germline CDR1 and CDR2: ENHRY and SYGVKD. The V end lost 0 bases, the J end lost 0 bases, and 15 bases lay between the germline ends. The DNA of the CDR3 is TGTGCCATCAGTGAGTCGGGCCCCGCCAGTTATAGCAATCAGCCCCAGCATTTT. This encodes CAISESGPASYSNQPQHF.

By share, this clone ranks as medium-sized (0.01 to 0.1%). The V call is TRBV10-1, the J call TRBJ2-7, with D possibly TRBD2 on 6 matching bases. The germline CDR1 and CDR2 sequences are WNHNN and SYGVQD (reference sequence). The V end was cut by 6 bases, the J end by 0 bases, with 21 bases between. The CDR3 length is 17 residues. CDR3 protein: CASRPQKEGLNSYEQYF. The DNA of the CDR3 is TGCGCCAGCAGGCCCCAAAAGGAGGGGCTCAACTCCTACGAGCAGTACTTC.